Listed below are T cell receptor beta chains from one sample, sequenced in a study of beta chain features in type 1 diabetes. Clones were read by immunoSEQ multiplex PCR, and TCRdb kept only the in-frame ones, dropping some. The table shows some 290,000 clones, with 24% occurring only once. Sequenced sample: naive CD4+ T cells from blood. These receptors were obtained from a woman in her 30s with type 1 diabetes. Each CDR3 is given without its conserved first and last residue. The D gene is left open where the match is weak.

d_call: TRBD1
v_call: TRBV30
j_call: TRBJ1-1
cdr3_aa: AWTPRGLETEAF

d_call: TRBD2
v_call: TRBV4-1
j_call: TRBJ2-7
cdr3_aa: ASSQVGTTSYEQY

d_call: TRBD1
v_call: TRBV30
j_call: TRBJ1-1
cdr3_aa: AWRLWGTGNTEAF

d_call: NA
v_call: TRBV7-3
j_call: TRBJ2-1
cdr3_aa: ASSRESSYNEQF

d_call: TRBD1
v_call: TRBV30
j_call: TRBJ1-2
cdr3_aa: AWLNLRDRGLRT

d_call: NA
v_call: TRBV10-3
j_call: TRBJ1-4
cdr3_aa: AISEGGAGKQKLF

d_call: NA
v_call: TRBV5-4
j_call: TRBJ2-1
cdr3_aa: ASSLAIGSYNEQF

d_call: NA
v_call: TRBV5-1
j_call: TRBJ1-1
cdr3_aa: ASSPTGNTEAF

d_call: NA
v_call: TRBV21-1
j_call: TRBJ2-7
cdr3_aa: ASSSSPGYEQY

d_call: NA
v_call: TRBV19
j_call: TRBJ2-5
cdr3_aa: ASSVRPQETQY

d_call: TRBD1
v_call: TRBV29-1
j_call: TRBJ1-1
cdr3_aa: SVVWDRVLSEAF

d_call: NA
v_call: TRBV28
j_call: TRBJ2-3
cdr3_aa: ASRRIGVTDTQY

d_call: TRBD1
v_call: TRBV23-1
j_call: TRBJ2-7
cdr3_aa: ASSARQGIYEQY

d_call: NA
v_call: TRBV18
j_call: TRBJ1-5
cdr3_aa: ASSPGGTPNQPQH

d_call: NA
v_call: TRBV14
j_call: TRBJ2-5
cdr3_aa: ASSQAYREETQY

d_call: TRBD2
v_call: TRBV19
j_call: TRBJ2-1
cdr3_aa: ATRTSVDNEQF

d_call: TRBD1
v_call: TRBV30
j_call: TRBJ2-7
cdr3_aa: AWDRGFSYEQY

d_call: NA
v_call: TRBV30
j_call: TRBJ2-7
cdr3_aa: AWSVSEQY

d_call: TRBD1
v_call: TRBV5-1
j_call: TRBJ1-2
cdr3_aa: ASSLIDRENGYT

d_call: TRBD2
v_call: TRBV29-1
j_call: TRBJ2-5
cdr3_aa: SVGGGETQY

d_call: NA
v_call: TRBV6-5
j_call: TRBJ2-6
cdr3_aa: ASSYSPSRANVLT

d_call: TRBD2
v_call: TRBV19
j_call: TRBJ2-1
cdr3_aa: ASSPGTSGSNEQF

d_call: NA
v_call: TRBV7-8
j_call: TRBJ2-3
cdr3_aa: ASSFPAVTTDTQY

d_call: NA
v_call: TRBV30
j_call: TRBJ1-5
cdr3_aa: AWSTGNSNQPQH

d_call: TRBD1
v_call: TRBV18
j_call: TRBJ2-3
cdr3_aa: ASSPRTGSSTDTQY

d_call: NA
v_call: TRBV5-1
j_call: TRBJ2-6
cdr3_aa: ASSSLFRSGANVLT

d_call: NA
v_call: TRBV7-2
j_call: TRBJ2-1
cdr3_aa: ASSLAERYNEQF

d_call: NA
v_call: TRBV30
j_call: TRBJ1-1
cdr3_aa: AWTLQITNTEAF

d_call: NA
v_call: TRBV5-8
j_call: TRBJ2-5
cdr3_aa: ASSLEYRRTEETQY

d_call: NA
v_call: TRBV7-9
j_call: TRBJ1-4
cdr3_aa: ASSPGDGENEKLF

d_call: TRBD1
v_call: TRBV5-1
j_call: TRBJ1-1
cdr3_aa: ASSQQGATEAF

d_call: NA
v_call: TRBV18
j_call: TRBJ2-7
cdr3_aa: ASSPPSADQGEQY

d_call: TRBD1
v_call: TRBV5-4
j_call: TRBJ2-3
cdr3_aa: ASSPPDRGLTDTQY

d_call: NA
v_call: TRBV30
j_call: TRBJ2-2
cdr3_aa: AWGGSPNTGELF

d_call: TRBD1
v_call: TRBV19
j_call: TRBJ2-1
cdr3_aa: ASHDRGRSYNEQF

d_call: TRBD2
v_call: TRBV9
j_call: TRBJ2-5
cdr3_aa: ASSAGLAPSRETQY

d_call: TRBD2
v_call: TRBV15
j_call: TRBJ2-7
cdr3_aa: ATAIAASGGYEQY

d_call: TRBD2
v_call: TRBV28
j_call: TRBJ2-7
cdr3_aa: ASRLASDEQY

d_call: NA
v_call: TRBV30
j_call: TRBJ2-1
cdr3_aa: AWSTGYHNEQF

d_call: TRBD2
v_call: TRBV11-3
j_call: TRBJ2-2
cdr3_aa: ASSSRLADTGELF

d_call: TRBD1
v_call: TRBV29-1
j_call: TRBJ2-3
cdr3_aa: SVGPFQIWTGGRTDTQY

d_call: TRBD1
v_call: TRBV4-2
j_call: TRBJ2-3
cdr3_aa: ASSPGTVDTQY

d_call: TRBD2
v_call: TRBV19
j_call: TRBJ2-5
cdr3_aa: ASSISSGTWGETQY

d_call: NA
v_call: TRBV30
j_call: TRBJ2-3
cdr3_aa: AWERVTDTQY

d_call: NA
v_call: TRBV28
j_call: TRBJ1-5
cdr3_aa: ASSLAGTQPQH

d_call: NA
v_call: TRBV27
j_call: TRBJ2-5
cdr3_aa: ASSGSHGETQY

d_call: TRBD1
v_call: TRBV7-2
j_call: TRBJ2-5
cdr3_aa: ASSLGQGVKTQY

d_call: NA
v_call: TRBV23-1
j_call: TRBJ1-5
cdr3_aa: ASSQSIPRDSGNQPQH

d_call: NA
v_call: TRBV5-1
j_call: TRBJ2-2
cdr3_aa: ASSLELLGELF

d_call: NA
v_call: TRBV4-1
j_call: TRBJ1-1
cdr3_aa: ASRRTANTEAF

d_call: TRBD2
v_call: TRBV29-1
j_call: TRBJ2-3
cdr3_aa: SSHQLAGGTDTQY

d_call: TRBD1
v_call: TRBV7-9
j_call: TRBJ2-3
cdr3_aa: ASSRGQGSDTQY

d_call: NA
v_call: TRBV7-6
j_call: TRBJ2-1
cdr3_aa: ASSFLPGQGANEQF

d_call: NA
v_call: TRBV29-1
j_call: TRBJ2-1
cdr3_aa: SVTGLRPLEQF

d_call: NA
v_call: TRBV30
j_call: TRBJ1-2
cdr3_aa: AWSHRPGHLNYGYT

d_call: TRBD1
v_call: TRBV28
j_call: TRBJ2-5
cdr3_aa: ASSTGGTETQY

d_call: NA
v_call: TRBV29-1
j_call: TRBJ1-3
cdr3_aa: SVAPGSSGNTIY

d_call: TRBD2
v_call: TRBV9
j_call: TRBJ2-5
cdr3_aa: ASSASGTSEETQY

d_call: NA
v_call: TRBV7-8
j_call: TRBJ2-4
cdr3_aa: ASSKGLFEDNIQY